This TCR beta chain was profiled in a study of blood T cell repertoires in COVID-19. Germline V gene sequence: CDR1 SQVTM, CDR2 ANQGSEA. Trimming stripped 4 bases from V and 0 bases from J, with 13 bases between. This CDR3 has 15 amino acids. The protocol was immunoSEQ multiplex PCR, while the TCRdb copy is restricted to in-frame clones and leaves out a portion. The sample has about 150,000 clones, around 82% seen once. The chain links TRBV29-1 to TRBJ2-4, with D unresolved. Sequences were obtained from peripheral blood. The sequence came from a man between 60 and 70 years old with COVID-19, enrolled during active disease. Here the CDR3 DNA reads TGCAGCGTTGGACATAGTGGTGGAGCCAAAAACATTCAGTACTTC. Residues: CSVGHSGGAKNIQYF.